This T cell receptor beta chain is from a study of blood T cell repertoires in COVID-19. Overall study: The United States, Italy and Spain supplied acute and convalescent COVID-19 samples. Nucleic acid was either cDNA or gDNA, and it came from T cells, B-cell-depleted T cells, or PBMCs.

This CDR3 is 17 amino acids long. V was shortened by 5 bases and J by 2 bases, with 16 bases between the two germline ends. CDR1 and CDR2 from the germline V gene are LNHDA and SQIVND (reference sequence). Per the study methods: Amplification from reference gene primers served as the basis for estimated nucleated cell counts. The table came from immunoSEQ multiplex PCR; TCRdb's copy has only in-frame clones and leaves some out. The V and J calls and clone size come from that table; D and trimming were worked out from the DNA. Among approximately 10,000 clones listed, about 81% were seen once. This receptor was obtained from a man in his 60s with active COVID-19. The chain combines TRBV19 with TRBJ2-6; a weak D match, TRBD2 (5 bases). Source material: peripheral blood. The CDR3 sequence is CASSAPGRGTGANVLTF. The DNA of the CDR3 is TGTGCCAGTAGTGCCCCCGGCCGGGGAACTGGGGCCAACGTCCTGACTTTC.